The table lists the clone carrying this T cell receptor beta chain with many counts. Its antigen is as yet unknown. This sample was taken from a study of Graves' ophthalmopathy and Graves' hyperthyroidism. Study findings and constraints: Cross-validated, the 13-signature model showed 87.88%/81.08% sensitivity/specificity, and 80%/75% in the test set. Detection in blood was also observed for most expanded thyroid clonotypes above 0.001 frequency. The model predicted progression of ophthalmopathy with a sensitivity of roughly 70%, and its specificity was 72% to 80%.

A follow-up of 18 months without ophthalmopathy meant that hyperthyroidism was stable. The germline V gene encodes CDR1 SGDLS and CDR2 YYNGEE. The V end was cut by 6 bases, the J end by 0 bases, with 19 bases between. This CDR3 region has 16 residues. From RNA, the CDR3 regions of TCR beta chains were amplified and sequenced. A first-round RT-PCR used HTBI primers, followed by a second-round multiplex PCR. From the multiplex PCR reads, TCRdb called clonotypes with MiXCR, one entry per CDR3 protein. The sample lists about 620,000 distinct CDR3 sequences, 22% occurring once. This TCR derives from a woman aged 18-35 years with stable Graves' hyperthyroidism. Some clones in this sample may be carry-over from other donors' samples. Sample: peripheral blood. This chain links TRBV9 with TRBJ2-7, with D possibly TRBD2 on 6 matching bases. CDR3 region: CASTRGPGGISYEQYF. In DNA form, the CDR3 reads TGTGCCAGCACCCGTGGTCCAGGAGGGATCTCCTACGAGCAGTACTTC.